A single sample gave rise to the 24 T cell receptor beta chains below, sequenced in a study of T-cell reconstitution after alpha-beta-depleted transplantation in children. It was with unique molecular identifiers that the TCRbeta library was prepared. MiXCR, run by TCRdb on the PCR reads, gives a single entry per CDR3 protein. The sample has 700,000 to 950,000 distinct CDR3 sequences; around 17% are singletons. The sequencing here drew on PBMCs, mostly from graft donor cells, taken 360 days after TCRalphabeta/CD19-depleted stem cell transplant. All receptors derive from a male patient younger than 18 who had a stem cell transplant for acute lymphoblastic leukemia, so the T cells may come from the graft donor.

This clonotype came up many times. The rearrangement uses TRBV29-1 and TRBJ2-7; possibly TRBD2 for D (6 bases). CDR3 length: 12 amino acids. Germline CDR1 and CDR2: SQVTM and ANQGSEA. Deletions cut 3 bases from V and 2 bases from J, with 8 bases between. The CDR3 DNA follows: TGCAGCGTTGAGGGGGGAGCCTACGAGCAGTACTTC. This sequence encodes CSVEGGAYEQYF.

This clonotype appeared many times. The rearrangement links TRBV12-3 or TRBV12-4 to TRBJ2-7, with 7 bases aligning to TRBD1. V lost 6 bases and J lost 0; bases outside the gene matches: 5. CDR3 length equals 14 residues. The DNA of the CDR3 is TGTGCCAGCAGGGAGACAGGGCGCTCCTACGAGCAGTACTTC. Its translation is CASRETGRSYEQYF.

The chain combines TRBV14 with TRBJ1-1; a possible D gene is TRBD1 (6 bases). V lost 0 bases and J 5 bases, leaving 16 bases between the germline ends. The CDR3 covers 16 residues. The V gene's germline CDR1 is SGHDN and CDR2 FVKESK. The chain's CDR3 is CASSQDRPGARTEAFF. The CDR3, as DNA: TGTGCCAGCAGCCAAGATAGACCGGGGGCGAGGACTGAAGCTTTCTTT.

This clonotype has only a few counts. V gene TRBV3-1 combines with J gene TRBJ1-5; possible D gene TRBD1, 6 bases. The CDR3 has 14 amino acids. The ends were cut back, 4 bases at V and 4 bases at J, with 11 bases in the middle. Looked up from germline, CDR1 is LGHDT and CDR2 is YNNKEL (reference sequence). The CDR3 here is CASSPTGPNQPQHF. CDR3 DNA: TGTGCCAGCAGCCCTACAGGGCCTAATCAGCCCCAGCATTTT.

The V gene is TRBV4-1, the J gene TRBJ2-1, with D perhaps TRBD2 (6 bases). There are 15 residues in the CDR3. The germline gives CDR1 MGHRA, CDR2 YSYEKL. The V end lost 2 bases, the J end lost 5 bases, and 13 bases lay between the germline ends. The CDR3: CASSQPTSFHNEQFF. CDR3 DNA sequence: TGCGCCAGCAGCCAACCGACTAGTTTCCACAATGAGCAGTTCTTC.

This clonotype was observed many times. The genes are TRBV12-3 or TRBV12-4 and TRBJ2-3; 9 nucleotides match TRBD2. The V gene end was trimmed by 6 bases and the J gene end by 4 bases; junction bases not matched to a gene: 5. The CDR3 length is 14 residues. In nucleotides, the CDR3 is TGTGCCAGCAGGCGACTAGCGGTCCCAGATACGCAGTATTTT. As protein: CASRRLAVPDTQYF.

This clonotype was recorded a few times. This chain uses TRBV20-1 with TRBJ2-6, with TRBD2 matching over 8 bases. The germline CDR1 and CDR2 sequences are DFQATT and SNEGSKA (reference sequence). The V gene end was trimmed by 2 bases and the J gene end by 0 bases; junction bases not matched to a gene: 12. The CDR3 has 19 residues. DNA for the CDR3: TGCAGTGCTAGACACTGGACGGGGGGGCGCCCCTCTGGGGCCAACGTCCTGACTTTC. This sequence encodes CSARHWTGGRPSGANVLTF.

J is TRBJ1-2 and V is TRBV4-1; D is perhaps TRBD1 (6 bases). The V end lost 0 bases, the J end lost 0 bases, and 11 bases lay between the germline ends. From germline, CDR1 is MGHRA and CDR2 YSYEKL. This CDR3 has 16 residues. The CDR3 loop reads CASSQEGGLPNYGYTF. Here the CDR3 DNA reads TGCGCCAGCAGCCAAGAAGGGGGGCTGCCTAACTATGGCTACACCTTC.

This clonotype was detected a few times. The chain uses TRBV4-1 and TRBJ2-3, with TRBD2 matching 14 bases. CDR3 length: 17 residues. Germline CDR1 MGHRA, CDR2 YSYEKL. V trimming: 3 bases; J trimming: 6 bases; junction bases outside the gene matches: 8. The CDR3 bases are TGCGCCAGCAGCCACGTGACTAGCGGGAGGGCCCTGGATACGCAGTATTTT. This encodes CASSHVTSGRALDTQYF.

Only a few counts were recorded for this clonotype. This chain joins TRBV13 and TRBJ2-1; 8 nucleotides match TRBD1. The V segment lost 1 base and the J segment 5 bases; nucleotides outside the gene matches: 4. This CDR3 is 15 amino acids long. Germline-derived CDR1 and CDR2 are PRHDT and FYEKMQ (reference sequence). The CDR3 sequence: CASSLAGQVNNEQFF. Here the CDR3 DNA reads TGTGCCAGCAGCTTAGCGGGACAGGTTAACAATGAGCAGTTCTTC.

This CDR3 is CASSLEDGAHGEQYF. The DNA of the CDR3 is TGCGCCAGCAGCTTGGAGGATGGGGCCCACGGCGAGCAGTACTTC. This rearrangement joins TRBV5-1 to TRBJ2-7; possible D gene TRBD1, 5 bases. The germline V and J ends were trimmed by 0 bases and 6 bases, with 16 bases remaining between them. CDR3 length equals 15 residues. In germline, CDR1 is SGHRS, CDR2 YFSETQ. The entire variable domain, with the rest obtained from reference TRBV5-1 and TRBJ2-7, is as follows: KAGVTQTPRYLIKTRGQQVTLSCSPISGHRSVSWYQQTPGQGLQFLFEYFSETQRNKGNFPGRFSGRQFSNSRSEMNVSTLELGDSALYLCASSLEDGAHGEQYFGPGTRLTVT.

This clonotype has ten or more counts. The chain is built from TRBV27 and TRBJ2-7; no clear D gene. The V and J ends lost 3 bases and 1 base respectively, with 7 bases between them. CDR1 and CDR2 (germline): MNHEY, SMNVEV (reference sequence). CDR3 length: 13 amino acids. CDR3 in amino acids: CASSFLGSYEQYF. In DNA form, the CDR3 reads TGTGCCAGCAGTTTTCTGGGGTCCTACGAGCAGTACTTC.

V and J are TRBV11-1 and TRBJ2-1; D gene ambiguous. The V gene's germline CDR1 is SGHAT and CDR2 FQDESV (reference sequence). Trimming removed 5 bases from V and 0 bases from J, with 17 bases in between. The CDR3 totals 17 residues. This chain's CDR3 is CASSPELVSSSYNEQFF. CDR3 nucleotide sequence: TGTGCCAGCAGCCCGGAGTTGGTTTCCTCCTCCTACAATGAGCAGTTCTTC. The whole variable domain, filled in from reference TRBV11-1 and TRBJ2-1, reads EAEVAQSPRYKITEKSQAVAFWCDPISGHATLYWYRQILGQGPELLVQFQDESVVDDSQLPKDRFSAERLKGVDSTLKIQPAELGDSAMYLCASSPELVSSSYNEQFFGPGTRLTVL.

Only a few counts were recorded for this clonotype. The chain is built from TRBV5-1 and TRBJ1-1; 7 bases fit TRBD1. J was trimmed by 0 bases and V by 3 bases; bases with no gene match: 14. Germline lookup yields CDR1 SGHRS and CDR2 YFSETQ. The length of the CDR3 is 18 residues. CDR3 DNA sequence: TGCGCCAGCAGCTCGGAAGTATGGACAGGTATCATGAACACTGAAGCTTTCTTT. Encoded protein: CASSSEVWTGIMNTEAFF.

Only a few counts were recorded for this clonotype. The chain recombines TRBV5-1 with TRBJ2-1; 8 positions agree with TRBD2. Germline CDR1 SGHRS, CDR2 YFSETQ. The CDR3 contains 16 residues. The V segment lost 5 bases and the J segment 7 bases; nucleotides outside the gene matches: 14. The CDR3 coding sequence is TGCGCCAGCAGTTTTGTAAGCGGGAGTGCTCGGAATGAGCAGTTCTTC. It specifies CASSFVSGSARNEQFF.

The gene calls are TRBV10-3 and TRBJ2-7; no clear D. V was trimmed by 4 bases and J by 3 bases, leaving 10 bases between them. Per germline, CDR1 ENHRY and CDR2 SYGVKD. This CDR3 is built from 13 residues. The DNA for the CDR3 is TGTGCCATCAGTGCCCCGGACCTCTACGAGCAGTACTTC. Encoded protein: CAISAPDLYEQYF.

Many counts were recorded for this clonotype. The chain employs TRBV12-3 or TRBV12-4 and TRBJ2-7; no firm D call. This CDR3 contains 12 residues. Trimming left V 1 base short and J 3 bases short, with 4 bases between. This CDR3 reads CASSLVHYEQYF. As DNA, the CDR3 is TGTGCCAGCAGTTTAGTGCACTACGAGCAGTACTTC.

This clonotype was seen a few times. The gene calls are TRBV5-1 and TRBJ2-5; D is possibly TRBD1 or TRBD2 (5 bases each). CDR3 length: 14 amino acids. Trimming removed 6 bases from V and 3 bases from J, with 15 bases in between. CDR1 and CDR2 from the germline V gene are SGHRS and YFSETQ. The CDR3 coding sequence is TGCGCCAGCAACCGAGGGACCAGGGAAGAGACCCAGTACTTC. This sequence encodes CASNRGTREETQYF.

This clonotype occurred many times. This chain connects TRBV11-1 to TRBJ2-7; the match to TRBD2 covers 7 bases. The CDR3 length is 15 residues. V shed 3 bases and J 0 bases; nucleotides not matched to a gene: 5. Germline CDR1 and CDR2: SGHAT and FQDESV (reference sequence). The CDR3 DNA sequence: TGTGCCAGCAGCTTTTACCGGGACTACTCCTACGAGCAGTACTTC. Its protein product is CASSFYRDYSYEQYF.

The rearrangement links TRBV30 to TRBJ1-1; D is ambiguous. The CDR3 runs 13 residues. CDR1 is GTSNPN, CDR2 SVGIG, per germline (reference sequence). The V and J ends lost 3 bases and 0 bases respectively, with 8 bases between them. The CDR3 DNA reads TGTGCCTGGAGGTACGGTCTGAACACTGAAGCTTTCTTT. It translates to CAWRYGLNTEAFF.

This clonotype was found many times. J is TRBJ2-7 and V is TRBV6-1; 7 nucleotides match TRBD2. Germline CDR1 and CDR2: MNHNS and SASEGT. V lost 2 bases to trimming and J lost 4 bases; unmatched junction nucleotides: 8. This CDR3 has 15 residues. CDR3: CASSEYPSGSYEQYF. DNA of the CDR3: TGTGCCAGCAGTGAATATCCTAGCGGATCATACGAGCAGTACTTC.

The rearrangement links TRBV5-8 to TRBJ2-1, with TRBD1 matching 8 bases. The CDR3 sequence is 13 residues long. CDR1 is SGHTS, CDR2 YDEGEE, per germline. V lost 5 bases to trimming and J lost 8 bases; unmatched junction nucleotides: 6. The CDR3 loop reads CASRRTGLDEQFF. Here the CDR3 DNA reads TGTGCCAGCAGGCGGACAGGGTTGGATGAGCAGTTCTTC.

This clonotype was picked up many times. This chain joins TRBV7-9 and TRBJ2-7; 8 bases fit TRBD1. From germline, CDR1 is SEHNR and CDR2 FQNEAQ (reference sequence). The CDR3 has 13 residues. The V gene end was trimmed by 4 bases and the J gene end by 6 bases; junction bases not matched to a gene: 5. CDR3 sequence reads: CASSYGQGGEQYF. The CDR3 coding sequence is TGTGCCAGCAGCTACGGACAGGGCGGCGAGCAGTACTTC.

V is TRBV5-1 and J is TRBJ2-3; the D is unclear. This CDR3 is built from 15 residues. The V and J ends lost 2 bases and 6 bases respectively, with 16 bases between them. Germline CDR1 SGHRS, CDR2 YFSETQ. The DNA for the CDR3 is TGCGCCAGCAGCTTCTCGGTGGCGACCGCCGATACGCAGTATTTT. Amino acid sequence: CASSFSVATADTQYF.